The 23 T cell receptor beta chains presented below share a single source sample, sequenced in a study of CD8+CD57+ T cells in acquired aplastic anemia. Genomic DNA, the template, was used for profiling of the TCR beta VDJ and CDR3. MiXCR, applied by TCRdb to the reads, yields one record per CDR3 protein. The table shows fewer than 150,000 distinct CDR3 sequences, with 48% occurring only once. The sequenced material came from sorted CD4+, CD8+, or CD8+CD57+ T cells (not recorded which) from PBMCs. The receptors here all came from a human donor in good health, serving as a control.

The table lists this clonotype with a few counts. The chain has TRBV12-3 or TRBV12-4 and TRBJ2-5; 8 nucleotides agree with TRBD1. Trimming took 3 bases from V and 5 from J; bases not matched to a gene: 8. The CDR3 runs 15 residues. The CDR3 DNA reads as TGTGCCAGCAGTTTGGGCCTCACAGGGGGGGAGACCCAGTACTTC. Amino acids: CASSLGLTGGETQYF.

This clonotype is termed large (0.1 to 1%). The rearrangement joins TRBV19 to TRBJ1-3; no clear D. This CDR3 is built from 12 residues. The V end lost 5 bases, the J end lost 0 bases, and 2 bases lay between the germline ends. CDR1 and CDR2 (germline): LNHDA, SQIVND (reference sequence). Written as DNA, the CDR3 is TGTGCCAGTAGTGGCTCTGGAAACACCATATATTTT. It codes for CASSGSGNTIYF.

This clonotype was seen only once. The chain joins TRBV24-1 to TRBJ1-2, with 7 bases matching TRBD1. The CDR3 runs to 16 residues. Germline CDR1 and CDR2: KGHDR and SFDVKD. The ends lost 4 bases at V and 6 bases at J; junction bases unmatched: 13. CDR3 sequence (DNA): TGTGCCACCAGTGACCCCCAGGGGGGCATTTTTCATGGCTACACCTTC. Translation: CATSDPQGGIFHGYTF.

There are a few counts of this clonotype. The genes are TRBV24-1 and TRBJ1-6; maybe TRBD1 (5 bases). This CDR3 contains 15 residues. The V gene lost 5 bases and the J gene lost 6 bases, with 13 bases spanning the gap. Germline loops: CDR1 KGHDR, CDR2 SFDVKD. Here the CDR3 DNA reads TGTGCCACCAGTGCAGGGAAGGGGTTTAATTCACCCCTCCACTTT. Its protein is CATSAGKGFNSPLHF.

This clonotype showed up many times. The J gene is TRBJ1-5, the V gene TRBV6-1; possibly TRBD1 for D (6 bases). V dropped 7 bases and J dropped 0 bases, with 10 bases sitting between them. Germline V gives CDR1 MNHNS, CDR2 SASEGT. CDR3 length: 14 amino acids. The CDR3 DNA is TGTGCCAGCAATCCGACAGGTAGCAATCAGCCCCAGCATTTT. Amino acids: CASNPTGSNQPQHF.

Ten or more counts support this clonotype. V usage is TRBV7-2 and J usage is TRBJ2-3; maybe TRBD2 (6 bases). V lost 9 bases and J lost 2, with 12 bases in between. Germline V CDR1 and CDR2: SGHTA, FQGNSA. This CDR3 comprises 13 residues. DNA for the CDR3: TGTGCCAGTCAACGGGGGAACACAGATACGCAGTATTTT. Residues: CASQRGNTDTQYF.

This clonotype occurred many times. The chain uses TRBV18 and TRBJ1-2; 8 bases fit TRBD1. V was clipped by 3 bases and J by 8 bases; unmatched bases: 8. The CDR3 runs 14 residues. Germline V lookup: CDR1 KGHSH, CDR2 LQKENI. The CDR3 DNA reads TGTGCCAGCTCACCTGGACAGGGTGTAAGCGGCTACACCTTC. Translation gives CASSPGQGVSGYTF.

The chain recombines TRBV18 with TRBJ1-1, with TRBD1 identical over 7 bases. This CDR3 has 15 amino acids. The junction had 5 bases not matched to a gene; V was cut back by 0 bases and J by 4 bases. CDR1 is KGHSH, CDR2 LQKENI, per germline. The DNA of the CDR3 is TGTGCCAGCTCACCACCGAGCCAGGGGGGCACTGAAGCTTTCTTT. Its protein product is CASSPPSQGGTEAFF.

CDR3 loop: CASGFGDKNQPQHF. CDR3 DNA: TGTGCTAGTGGTTTCGGGGACAAGAATCAGCCCCAGCATTTT. The chain recombines TRBV12-5 with TRBJ1-5, with a tentative D call TRBD1 (6 bases). CDR3 length equals 14 residues. The germline V gene has CDR1 LGHNT and CDR2 FRNRAP. Trimming removed 3 bases from V and 4 bases from J, with 10 bases in between.

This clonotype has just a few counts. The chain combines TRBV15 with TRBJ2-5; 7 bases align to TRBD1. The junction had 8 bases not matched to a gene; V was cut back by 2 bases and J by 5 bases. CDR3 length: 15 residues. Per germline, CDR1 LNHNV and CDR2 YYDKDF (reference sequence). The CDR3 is CATSRTRSRGETQYF. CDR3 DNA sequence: TGTGCCACCAGCAGAACCCGGAGCAGGGGGGAGACCCAGTACTTC.

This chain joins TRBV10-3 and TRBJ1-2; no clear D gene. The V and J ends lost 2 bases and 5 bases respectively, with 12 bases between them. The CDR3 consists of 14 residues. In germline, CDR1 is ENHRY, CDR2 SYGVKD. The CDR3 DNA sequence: TGTGCCATCAGTGAGAATCCGGGTAATTATGGCTACACCTTC. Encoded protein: CAISENPGNYGYTF.

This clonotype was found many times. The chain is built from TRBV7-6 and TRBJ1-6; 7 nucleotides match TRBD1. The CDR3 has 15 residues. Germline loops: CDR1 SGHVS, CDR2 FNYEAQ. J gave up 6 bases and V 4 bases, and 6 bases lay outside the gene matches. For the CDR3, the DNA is TGTGCCAGCAGCTCTCAGGGGGGCGGTAATTCACCCCTCCACTTT. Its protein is CASSSQGGGNSPLHF. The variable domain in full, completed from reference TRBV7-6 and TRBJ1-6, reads GAGVSQSPRYKVTKRGQDVALRCDPISGHVSLYWYRQALGQGPEFLTYFNYEAQQDKSGLPNDRFSAERPEGSISTLTIQRTEQRDSAMYRCASSSQGGGNSPLHFGNGTRLTVT.

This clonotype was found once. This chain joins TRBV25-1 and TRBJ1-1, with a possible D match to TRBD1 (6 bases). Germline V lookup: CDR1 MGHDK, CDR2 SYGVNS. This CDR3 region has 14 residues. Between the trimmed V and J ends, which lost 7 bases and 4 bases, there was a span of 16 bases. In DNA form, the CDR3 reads TGTGCCAGCATGGGGGCAGGGGAGGGCACTGAAGCTTTCTTT. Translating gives CASMGAGEGTEAFF.

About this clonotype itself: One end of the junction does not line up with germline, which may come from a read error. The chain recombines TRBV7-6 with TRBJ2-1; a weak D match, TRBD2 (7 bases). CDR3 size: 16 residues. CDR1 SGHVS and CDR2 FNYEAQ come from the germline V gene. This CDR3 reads CACSSTGGGTYNEQFF. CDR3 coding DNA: TGTGCCTGCAGCTCGACCGGCGGGGGCACCTACAATGAGCAGTTCTTC.

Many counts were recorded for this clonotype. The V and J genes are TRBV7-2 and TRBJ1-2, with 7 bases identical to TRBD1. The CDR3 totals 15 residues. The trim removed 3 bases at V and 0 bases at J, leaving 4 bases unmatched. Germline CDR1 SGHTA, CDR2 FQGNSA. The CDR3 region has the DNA TGTGCCAGCAGCTTGACAGGGCTAGCTAACTATGGCTACACCTTC. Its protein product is CASSLTGLANYGYTF. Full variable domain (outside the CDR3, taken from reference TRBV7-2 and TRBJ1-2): GAGVSQSPSNKVTEKGKDVELRCDPISGHTALYWYRQSLGQGLEFLIYFQGNSAPDKSGLPSDRFSAERTGGSVSTLTIQRTQQEDSAVYLCASSLTGLANYGYTFGSGTRLTVV.

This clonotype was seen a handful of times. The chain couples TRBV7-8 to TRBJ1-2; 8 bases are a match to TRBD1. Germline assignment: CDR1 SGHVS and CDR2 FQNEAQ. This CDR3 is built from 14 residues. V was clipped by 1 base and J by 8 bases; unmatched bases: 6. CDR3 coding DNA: TGTGCCAGCAGCTTAGTGGGGGCAGGGGGCGGCTACACCTTC. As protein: CASSLVGAGGGYTF.

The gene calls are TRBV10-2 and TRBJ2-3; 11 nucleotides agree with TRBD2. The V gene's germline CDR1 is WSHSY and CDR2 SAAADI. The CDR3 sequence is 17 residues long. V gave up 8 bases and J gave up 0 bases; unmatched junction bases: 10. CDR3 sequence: CASGGGGTSGSTDTQYF. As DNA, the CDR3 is TGCGCCAGCGGAGGGGGTGGGACTAGCGGAAGCACAGATACGCAGTATTTT.

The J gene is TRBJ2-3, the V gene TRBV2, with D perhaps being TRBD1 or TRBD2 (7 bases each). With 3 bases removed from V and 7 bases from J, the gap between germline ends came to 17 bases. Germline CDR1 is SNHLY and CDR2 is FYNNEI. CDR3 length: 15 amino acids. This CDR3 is CASSDRGGSDYTQYF. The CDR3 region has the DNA TGTGCCAGCAGTGACAGGGGGGGCTCTGACTATACGCAGTATTTT.

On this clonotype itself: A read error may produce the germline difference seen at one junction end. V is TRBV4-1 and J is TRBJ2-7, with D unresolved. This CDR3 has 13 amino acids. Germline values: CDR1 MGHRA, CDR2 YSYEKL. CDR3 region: CASSQGGAYEQYF. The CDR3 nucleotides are TGCGCCAGCAGCCAAGGTGGCGCCTACGAGCAGTACTTT.

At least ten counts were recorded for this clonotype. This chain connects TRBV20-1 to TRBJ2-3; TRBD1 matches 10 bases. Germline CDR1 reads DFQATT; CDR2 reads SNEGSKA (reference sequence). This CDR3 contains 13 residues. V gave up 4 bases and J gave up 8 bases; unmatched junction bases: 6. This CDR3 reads CSATDRGQLTQYF. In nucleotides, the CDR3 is TGCAGTGCTACCGACAGGGGGCAGCTTACGCAGTATTTT.

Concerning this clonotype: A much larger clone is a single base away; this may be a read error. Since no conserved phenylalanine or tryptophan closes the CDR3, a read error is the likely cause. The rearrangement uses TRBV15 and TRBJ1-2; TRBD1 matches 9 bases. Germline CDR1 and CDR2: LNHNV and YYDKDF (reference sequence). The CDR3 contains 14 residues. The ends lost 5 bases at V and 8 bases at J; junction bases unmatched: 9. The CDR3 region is CATSRGGTGQGYTS. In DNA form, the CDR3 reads TGTGCCACCAGCCGAGGGGGGACAGGGCAGGGCTACACCTCC.

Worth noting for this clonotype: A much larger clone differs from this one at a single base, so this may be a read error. Here the CDR3 reads CASSSRDRLSGGTF. CDR3 coding DNA: TGTGCCAGCAGTTCCCGGGACAGGCTGTCTGGCGGCACCTTC. The rearrangement joins TRBV27 to TRBJ1-2; 8 positions match TRBD1. This CDR3 region has 14 residues. Germline V gene sequence: CDR1 MNHEY, CDR2 SMNVEV (reference sequence). The J segment lost 13 bases and the V segment lost 4 bases, leaving 14 bases of the junction unmatched.

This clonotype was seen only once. In DNA, the CDR3 is TGTGCCAGCAGTAATTCGGCGAGAAGAAACAATGAGCAGTTCTTC. This encodes CASSNSARRNNEQFF. The chain combines TRBV25-1 with TRBJ2-1; no reliable D call. The CDR3 has 15 amino acids. The germline V gene has CDR1 MGHDK and CDR2 SYGVNS. V was trimmed by 5 bases and J by 5 bases, leaving 16 bases between them.